The 20 T cell receptor beta chains below come from one sample, sequenced in a study of blood T cell repertoires in COVID-19. Assay: immunoSEQ multiplex PCR; the TCRdb copy retains only in-frame clones and omits some. The table lists more than 25,000 clones, about 94% of them singletons. Material for sequencing was peripheral blood. The receptors here all came from a human donor with active COVID-19. The donor label of this sample is uncertain.

The chain uses TRBV11-2 and TRBJ2-5, with a weak D call TRBD2 (6 bases). The V end was cut by 1 base, the J end by 0 bases, with 12 bases between. Germline-derived CDR1 and CDR2 are SGHAT and FQNNGV. The CDR3 totals 16 residues. CDR3 in amino acids: CASSLGVGTDQETQYF. CDR3 bases: TGTGCCAGCAGCTTAGGGGTCGGGACTGACCAAGAGACCCAGTACTTC.

The chain couples TRBV6-1 to TRBJ1-4; unclear D gene. Per the germline V gene, CDR1 is MNHNS and CDR2 is SASEGT. The CDR3 is 16 residues long. The V end was cut by 2 bases, the J end by 2 bases, with 12 bases between. The CDR3 nucleotides read TGTGCCAGCAGTGAATACGACAAAAGGACTAATGAAAAACTGTTTTTT. Its translation: CASSEYDKRTNEKLFF.

V and J are TRBV7-8 and TRBJ1-4; possibly TRBD1 for D (5 bases). The CDR3 runs to 16 residues. Germline-derived CDR1 and CDR2 are SGHVS and FQNEAQ. V was cut by 2 bases and J by 4 bases, with 14 bases left in between. The CDR3 spells CASSLHQGGLNEKLFF. CDR3 in DNA: TGTGCCAGCAGCTTACACCAGGGCGGTCTTAATGAAAAACTGTTTTTT.

The chain has TRBV6-4 and TRBJ1-5; D not certain. Trimming removed 3 bases from V and 3 bases from J, with 6 bases in between. Germline assignment: CDR1 MRHNA and CDR2 SNTAGT. The CDR3 contains 13 residues. The CDR3 is CASSESDNQPQHF. The CDR3 DNA sequence: TGTGCCAGCAGTGAGTCAGACAATCAGCCCCAGCATTTT.

This clone was seen just once. The chain combines TRBV5-1 with TRBJ2-5; weak D call: TRBD2 (5 bases). From germline, CDR1 is SGHRS and CDR2 YFSETQ. The CDR3 contains 14 residues. Trimming removed 1 base from V and 5 bases from J, with 12 bases in between. Here the CDR3 reads CASSLFSGWETQYF. In DNA form, the CDR3 reads TGCGCCAGCAGCTTGTTCTCGGGGTGGGAGACCCAGTACTTC.

This rearrangement joins TRBV30 to TRBJ1-4, with 8 bases matching TRBD1. The CDR3 consists of 14 residues. The V gene end was trimmed by 5 bases and the J gene end by 3 bases; junction bases not matched to a gene: 5. Germline V CDR1 and CDR2: GTSNPN, SVGIG (reference sequence). The CDR3 bases are TGTGCCTGGGCCACAGGGGGAGCTAATGAAAAACTGTTTTTT. Translation: CAWATGGANEKLFF.

The rearrangement joins TRBV9 to TRBJ2-2, with D maybe TRBD2 (5 bases). The CDR3 has 15 residues. The germline CDR1 and CDR2 sequences are SGDLS and YYNGEE. With 0 bases removed from V and 6 bases from J, the gap between germline ends came to 12 bases. The CDR3 sequence: CASSVAGEPSGELFF. CDR3 nucleotide sequence: TGTGCCAGCAGCGTAGCTGGGGAGCCTTCCGGGGAGCTGTTTTTT.

This clone came up once. The J gene is TRBJ1-2, the V gene TRBV5-1; TRBD1 is a possible D gene (5 bases). Germline CDR1 SGHRS, CDR2 YFSETQ. The CDR3 runs 14 residues. With 4 bases removed from V and 8 bases from J, the gap between germline ends came to 18 bases. CDR3 residues: CASSPLQGEGGYTF. DNA of the CDR3: TGCGCCAGCAGCCCCCTCCAAGGGGAGGGCGGCTACACCTTC. Looking up the rest from reference TRBV5-1 and TRBJ1-2 gives the full variable domain: KAGVTQTPRYLIKTRGQQVTLSCSPISGHRSVSWYQQTPGQGLQFLFEYFSETQRNKGNFPGRFSGRQFSNSRSEMNVSTLELGDSALYLCASSPLQGEGGYTFGSGTRLTVV.

This chain links TRBV24-1 with TRBJ2-5; 9 bases match TRBD1. This CDR3 contains 16 residues. CDR1 is KGHDR, CDR2 SFDVKD, per germline. The junction had 9 bases not matched to a gene; V was cut back by 4 bases and J by 4 bases. For the CDR3, the DNA is TGTGCCACCAGTGACCCTATACAGGGGGCGGGAGAGACCCAGTACTTC. Its protein product is CATSDPIQGAGETQYF.

This chain uses TRBV12-3 or TRBV12-4 with TRBJ2-1; D might be TRBD1 (5 bases). Trimming removed 5 bases from V and 8 bases from J, with 10 bases in between. The CDR3 totals 12 residues. CDR3 DNA: TGTGCCAGCAGTACGGACATCTATGAGCAGTTCTTC. Translated: CASSTDIYEQFF.

The V and J genes are TRBV6-5 and TRBJ1-1, with a weak D call TRBD1 (6 bases). The germline V gene has CDR1 MNHEY and CDR2 SVGAGI. The CDR3 spans 14 residues. The V and J ends lost 8 bases and 5 bases respectively, with 18 bases between them. Here the CDR3 DNA reads TGTGCCAGCTTGGCCAGGGGTCGGCATACTGAAGCTTTCTTT. This sequence encodes CASLARGRHTEAFF.

This chain connects TRBV6-6 to TRBJ1-1; no definite D call. Between the trimmed V and J ends, which lost 6 bases and 1 base, there was a span of 9 bases. CDR3 length: 13 amino acids. Germline V gene data show CDR1 as MNHNY and CDR2 as SVGAGI (reference sequence). As DNA, the CDR3 is TGTGCCAGCAGGACAAGAGAGAACACTGAAGCTTTCTTT. Amino acid sequence: CASRTRENTEAFF.

Regarding this clone: Its ends do not fully match the called genes, so a read error is possible. The CDR3 is CASQRGWGAVNYGYTF. Here the CDR3 DNA reads TGTGCCAGCCAAAGGGGATGGGGCGCGGTGAACTACGGCTACACCTTC. V usage is TRBV5-6 and J usage is TRBJ1-2, with a possible D match to TRBD1 (5 bases). The germline gives CDR1 SGHDT, CDR2 YYEEEE. CDR3 size: 16 residues.

The V and J genes are TRBV12-3 or TRBV12-4 and TRBJ1-1; D unclear. Deletions cut 6 bases from V and 8 bases from J, with 13 bases between. CDR3 length: 12 residues. CDR3 DNA: TGTGCCAGCAGGAGGACTTCTGCAGAAGCTTTCTTT. Residues: CASRRTSAEAFF.

The chain combines TRBV11-2 with TRBJ1-4; possible D gene TRBD1, 5 bases. Germline loops: CDR1 SGHAT, CDR2 FQNNGV. The CDR3 runs to 15 residues. V was pared by 0 bases and J by 6 bases, with 11 bases between. The CDR3 DNA reads TGTGCCAGCAGCTTAGATCAGGGTAGGGATGAAAAACTGTTTTTT. It translates to CASSLDQGRDEKLFF.

The chain combines TRBV12-3 or TRBV12-4 with TRBJ2-7, with TRBD2 matching over 11 bases. V lost 6 bases, J lost 4 bases, and 2 bases stayed unmatched. This CDR3 spans 13 amino acids. The CDR3 sequence: CASRLAGGYEQYF. As DNA, the CDR3 is TGTGCCAGCAGGCTAGCGGGGGGTTACGAGCAGTACTTC.

The chain is built from TRBV6-2 or TRBV6-3 and TRBJ2-7; 10 positions agree with TRBD2. CDR1 and CDR2 from the germline V gene are MNHEY and SVGEGT. Germline trimming cut 2 bases from V and 2 bases from J; bases unmatched to any gene: 6. The CDR3 extends over 16 amino acids. CDR3 bases: TGTGCCAGCAGTTACGGGACTAGCGATTATACCTACGAGCAGTACTTC. Amino acid sequence: CASSYGTSDYTYEQYF.

V usage is TRBV30 and J usage is TRBJ1-2; D unclear. Germline CDR1 is GTSNPN and CDR2 is SVGIG (reference sequence). The germline V and J ends were trimmed by 1 base and 3 bases, with 12 bases remaining between them. CDR3 size: 14 residues. As DNA, the CDR3 is TGTGCCTGGAGTGGCTTAAGGGAGCACTATGGCTACACCTTC. Translation gives CAWSGLREHYGYTF.

The rearrangement joins TRBV18 to TRBJ2-5; 7 nucleotides align to TRBD1. Germline V gene data show CDR1 as KGHSH and CDR2 as LQKENI. The CDR3 sequence is 12 residues long. Trimming took 4 bases from V and 5 from J; bases not matched to a gene: 1. The CDR3: CASSQGAETQYF. The CDR3 DNA is TGTGCCAGCTCACAGGGGGCGGAGACCCAGTACTTC.

The count of this clone is one. This sequence joins TRBV5-1 and TRBJ1-2, with 9 positions matching TRBD1. With V trimmed by 6 bases and J by 14 bases, 14 bases remained unmatched. The CDR3 has 13 residues. The germline gives CDR1 SGHRS, CDR2 YFSETQ. DNA for the CDR3: TGCGCCAGCAAGACGGGACAGGGTACTTGGGGGACCTTC. Protein sequence: CASKTGQGTWGTF.